The subject of this entry is one T cell receptor (beta chain). This clonotype was detected once. The target of this receptor is not known. The record has no base qualities; no much larger clone is one base away. A single read constitutes weak evidence. The record originates from a study of identical twins (dated by TCRdb to about 2016). Background for the entire study: To test whether fetal clonotypes persist, this study deep-sequenced TCR alpha and beta repertoires from monozygotic twins, from unrelated adults of various ages, and from cord blood. Replicate twin experiments were performed at different times using different library preparation protocols to rule out contamination. Findings and caveats that apply to the study as a whole: Out-of-frame TCR alpha sharing in monozygotic twins was systematically underestimated by recombination models, whereas sharing between unrelated individuals was in agreement with the recombination models. Zero-insertion analyses could be partly confounded by invariant T cells such as MAIT and iNKT, although diverse VJ usage argued against such confounding for most clonotypes. Out-of-frame TCR alpha sequences shared between twins showed an excess of low generation-probability sequences compared with coincidental sharing between unrelated individuals. Fewer insertions were carried by abundant cord blood beta clonotypes, a similar but weaker trend appeared in young adult naive repertoires, and no such trend appeared in memory repertoires. In beta out-of-frame sequences, excess twin sharing was weaker, because having fewer shared sequences lowered the signal-to-noise ratio. Because the same donors could not be followed over many years, the conclusions depended on cross-sectional statistical analysis.

Every donor was a healthy Caucasian. Miltenyi CD45RO+ enrichment and human naive T-cell isolation kits were used to isolate memory (CD45RO+) and naive T cells from PBMC. The CDR3 covers 14 residues, taking in both the cysteine and the phenylalanine. The retained sequence is limited to the CDR3, 42 bases, with the frame set at the first base. The junction shows trimming of 2 bases on V and 2 bases on J, plus 12 bases between the germline ends. In the germline V gene (reference sequence), CDR1 corresponds to DFQATT and CDR2 to SNEGSKA. The library was generated by 5' RACE. Data came from an Illumina HiSeq 2000. Template switching introduced a universal primer binding site; the final cDNA contained a unique molecular identifier, enabling accurate counting of TCR cDNA molecules. First-strand cDNA for TCR alpha and beta chains was synthesized from specific primers in the conserved constant-segment region. Each cDNA library was double barcoded, with a SMART-Mk sample barcode plus Illumina barcodes, to control for contamination. TruSeq adapter sequences and Illumina sample barcodes were added in two successive PCR steps. The TCR alpha and beta cDNA libraries were sequenced on the Illumina HiSeq platform using custom primers. The original methods were these. Raw reads were processed with MiGEC to extract unique molecular identifiers, and MiXCR was used to determine CDR3 positions. For each individual, recombination models were inferred using an EM algorithm with the repgenHMM and IGoR tools. The analysis of shared clonotypes was done with the tcR package in R, with sharing normalized by the product of cloneset sizes. To study raw recombination without the effects of thymic and clonal selection, out-of-frame nonproductive sequences were analyzed. TCRdb trimmed the raw reads at Q25, called clones with MiXCR and kept productive beta chains. Every CDR3 protein is listed once, alongside the most common genes and DNA of its rows. The V and J calls follow TCRdb's processing rather than the paper's. This sample comprises under 300,000 distinct CDR3 sequences, about 14% of them detected only once. The leading ten clones occupy 8.8% of the sample.

The TCR originated in a woman younger than 30 in good health. The specimen sequenced was memory (CD45RO+) T cells sorted from blood. The meaning of the sample's cell subset or site label: CD45RO+ enriched T cells. The chain links TRBV20-1 with TRBJ2-5; the D gene identity is not certain. The CDR3 region has the sequence CSARKGGNQETQYF. The DNA sequence is as follows: TGCAGTGCTAGAAAGGGCGGTAATCAAGAGACCCAGTACTTC.